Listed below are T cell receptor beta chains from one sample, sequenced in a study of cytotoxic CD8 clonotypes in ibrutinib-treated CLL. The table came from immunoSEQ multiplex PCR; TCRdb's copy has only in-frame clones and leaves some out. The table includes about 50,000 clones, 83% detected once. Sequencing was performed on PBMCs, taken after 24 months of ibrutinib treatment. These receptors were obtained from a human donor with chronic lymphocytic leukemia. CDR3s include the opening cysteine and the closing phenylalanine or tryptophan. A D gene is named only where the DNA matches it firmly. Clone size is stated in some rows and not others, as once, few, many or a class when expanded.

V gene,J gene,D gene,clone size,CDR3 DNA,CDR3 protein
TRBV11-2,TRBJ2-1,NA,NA,TGTGCCAGCAGCAAAGGACAAGAGGGGAATGAGCAGTTCTTC,CASSKGQEGNEQFF
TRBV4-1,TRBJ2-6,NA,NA,TGCGCCAGCAGCCTGACAGACTCTGGGGCCAACGTCCTGACTTTC,CASSLTDSGANVLTF
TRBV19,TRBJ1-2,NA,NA,TGTGCCAGTAGGGACCCGGGTGGTCAGGCCTATGGCTACACCTTC,CASRDPGGQAYGYTF
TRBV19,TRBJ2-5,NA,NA,TGTGCCAGTAGTATGGGAGCAGGATTAAGAGAGACCCAGTACTTC,CASSMGAGLRETQYF
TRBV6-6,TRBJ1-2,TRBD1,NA,TGTGCCAGCAGTTATATGGGACAGGGGTATGAGGGTGGCTACACCTTC,CASSYMGQGYEGGYTF
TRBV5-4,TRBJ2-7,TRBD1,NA,TGTGCCAGCAGCTGGACAGGGGGCGAGCAGTACTTC,CASSWTGGEQYF
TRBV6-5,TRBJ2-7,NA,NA,TGTGCCAGCAGGCCCGATCCAGCCAGGCCCTACGAGCAGTACTTC,CASRPDPARPYEQYF
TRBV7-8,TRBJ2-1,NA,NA,TGTGCCAGCACCCAAGCCCCTAACAATGAGCAGTTCTTC,CASTQAPNNEQFF
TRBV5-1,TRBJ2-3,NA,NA,TGCGCCAGCAGCCCGGGGGTCGGGAAAGATACGCAGTATTTT,CASSPGVGKDTQYF
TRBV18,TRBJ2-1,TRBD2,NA,TGTGCCAGCTCACCGTCTCTAGCGGGAGGGACCTACAATGAGCAGTTCTTC,CASSPSLAGGTYNEQFF
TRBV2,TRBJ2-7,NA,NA,TGTGCCAGCAGTGAGGGTAGCACCTACGAGCAGTACTTC,CASSEGSTYEQYF
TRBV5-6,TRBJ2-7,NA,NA,TGTGCCAGCAGCCGTCTGAGCGGAACCCTCTCCTACGAGCAGTACTTC,CASSRLSGTLSYEQYF
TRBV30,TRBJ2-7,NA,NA,TGTGCCTGGAGTGGCCAGGGGAACCCCTACGAGCAGTACTTC,CAWSGQGNPYEQYF
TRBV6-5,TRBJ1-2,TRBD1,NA,TGTGCCAGCAGGGGAGAATCGGGACAGGACTATGGCTACACCTTC,CASRGESGQDYGYTF
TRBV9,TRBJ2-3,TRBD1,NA,TGTGCCAGCAGCGCGAACAGGGGTTTGTACACAGATACGCAGTATTTT,CASSANRGLYTDTQYF
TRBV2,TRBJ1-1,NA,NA,TGTGCCAGCAGCGTGACAGCTAACACTGAAGCTTTCTTT,CASSVTANTEAFF
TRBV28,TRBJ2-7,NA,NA,TGTGCCAGCAGGGATGACTGGGGGGAGCAGTACTTC,CASRDDWGEQYF
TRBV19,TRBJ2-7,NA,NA,TGTGCCAGTAGTATGGGGCAGGTCTCCTACGAGCAGTACTTC,CASSMGQVSYEQYF
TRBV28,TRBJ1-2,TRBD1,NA,TGTGCCAGCAGCGCAACCGGGACAGGGATTACCATCTATGGCTACACCTTC,CASSATGTGITIYGYTF
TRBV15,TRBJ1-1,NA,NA,TGTGCCACCAGCAGTTTTCTGGGGAACACTGAAGCTTTCTTT,CATSSFLGNTEAFF
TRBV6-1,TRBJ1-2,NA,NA,TGTGCCAGCACCCTGCCGGGGGGCCGCGGCTACACCTTC,CASTLPGGRGYTF
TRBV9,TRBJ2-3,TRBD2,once,TGTGCCAGCAGCGTAACCCGGGGACTAGCGGGAGAGAGAGATACGCAGTATTTT,CASSVTRGLAGERDTQYF
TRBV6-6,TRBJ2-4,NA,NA,TGTGCCAGCAGTTACGGTCAAGCATGGGCCAAAAACATTCAGTACTTC,CASSYGQAWAKNIQYF
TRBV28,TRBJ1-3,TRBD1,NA,TGTGCCAGCAGCCAGACAGGGGTCCACACCATATATTTT,CASSQTGVHTIYF
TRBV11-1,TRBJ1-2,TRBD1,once,TGTGCCAGCAGTGGGGACAGGGGGGCTGGCTACACCTTC,CASSGDRGAGYTF
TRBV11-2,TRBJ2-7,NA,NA,TGTGCCAGCAGCTCAGGGTCCTACGAGCAGTACTTC,CASSSGSYEQYF
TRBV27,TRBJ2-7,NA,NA,TGTGCCAGCGGGTTCTGGGGTAGCTCCTACGAGCAGTACTTC,CASGFWGSSYEQYF
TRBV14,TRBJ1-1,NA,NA,TGTGCCAGCAGCTACGGGATCCAGCGCACTGAAGCTTTCTTT,CASSYGIQRTEAFF
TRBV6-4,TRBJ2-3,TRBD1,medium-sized,TGTGCCAGCAGTGGGACAGGGGGCACAGATACGCAGTATTTT,CASSGTGGTDTQYF
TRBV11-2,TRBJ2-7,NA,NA,TGTGCCAGCAGCTTATCCCCCTACGAGCAGTACTTC,CASSLSPYEQYF
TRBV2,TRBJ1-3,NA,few,TGTGCCAGCAGTGAAGCGATTGTCCCCCGGGACACCAACTCTGGAAACACCATATATTTT,CASSEAIVPRDTNSGNTIYF
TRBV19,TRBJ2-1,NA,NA,TGTGCCAGTAGGAGATCCCCCTGGGAGGAGCAGTTCTTC,CASRRSPWEEQFF
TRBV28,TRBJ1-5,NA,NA,TGTGCCAGCAGTTCCCCACAGTACGGGGATCAGCCCCAGCATTTT,CASSSPQYGDQPQHF
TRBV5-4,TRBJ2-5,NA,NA,TGTGCCAGCAGCTCCAGACAGACGGAAGAGACCCAGTACTTC,CASSSRQTEETQYF
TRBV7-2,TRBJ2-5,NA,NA,TGTGCCAGCAGCGCCCAGGGGATTGGGGGAGAGACCCAGTACTTC,CASSAQGIGGETQYF
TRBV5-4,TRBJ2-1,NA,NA,TGTGCCAGCGGGATTTTGACTAGTTCGGGTAATGAGCAGTTCTTC,CASGILTSSGNEQFF
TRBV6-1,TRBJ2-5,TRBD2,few,TGTGCCAGCAACGACGGGGGGGCAGGAGAGACCCAGTACTTC,CASNDGGAGETQYF
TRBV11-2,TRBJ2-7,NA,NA,TGTGCCAGCAGCTTCTTTTCCGAGACTGACTACGAGCAGTACTTC,CASSFFSETDYEQYF
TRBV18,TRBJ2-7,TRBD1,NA,TGTGCCAGCTCCCGCGAAGGGACAGGGAACTACGAGCAGTACTTC,CASSREGTGNYEQYF
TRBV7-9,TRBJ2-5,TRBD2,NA,TGTGCCAGTGGGTCTAGCGGCGGGCGAGAGACCCAGTACTTC,CASGSSGGRETQYF
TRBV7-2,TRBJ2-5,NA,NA,TGTGCCAGCAGCATACCGCGGGGGACCCAGTACTTC,CASSIPRGTQYF
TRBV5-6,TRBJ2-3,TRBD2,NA,TGTGCCAGCAGCTCGGGACTAGCGGGAGGGCCCACAGATACGCAGTATTTT,CASSSGLAGGPTDTQYF
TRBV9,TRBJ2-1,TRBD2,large,TGTGCCAGCAGCGGAGGGTCCCGGGACTACATGTGGTATGAGCAGTTCTTC,CASSGGSRDYMWYEQFF
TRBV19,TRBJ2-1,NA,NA,TGTGCCAGTAGTATATTTTCCCAACCGCACAATGAGCAGTTCTTC,CASSIFSQPHNEQFF